Included here is one TCR beta chain sequence, with context. No antigen is known for it. Generated by immunoSEQ multiplex PCR, the TCRdb table keeps only in-frame clones and is missing some. The table lists roughly 53,000 clones, 60% to 80% of them singletons. V was pared by 8 bases and J by 5 bases, with 21 bases between. This CDR3 region has 15 residues. Germline V lookup: CDR1 SNHLY, CDR2 FYNNEI. The data originate from a study of T cell clones after liver transplantation. Study-level background: Samples came from ITN030ST, which attempted immunosuppression withdrawal within 2 years of liver transplantation.

Overall study findings and caveats: Post-transplant, graft-donor-reactive CD4 TCRbeta sequences in blood dropped significantly in most of the 8 subjects.

The TCR sequence derives from a human patient who received a liver transplant. Part of the T cells may come from the graft donor. This chain connects TRBV2 to TRBJ1-2; D perhaps matches TRBD1 (5 bases). The sample here was CD4+ T cells from blood, taken at the 22-month timepoint. CDR3 in amino acids: CASVGDAKGLYGYTF. The DNA of the CDR3 is TGTGCCAGCGTGGGGGACGCAAAGGGGTTGTATGGCTACACCTTC.